This T cell receptor (beta chain) came from a study of blood T cell repertoires in COVID-19. This CDR3 has 16 residues. Germline V gene data show CDR1 as SGHTA and CDR2 as FQGNSA. V was clipped by 5 bases and J by 1 base, with 17 bases between them. TCRdb keeps only in-frame clones here, not all; method: immunoSEQ multiplex PCR. The sample shows around 160,000 clones, approximately 90% of them seen only once. Ages ranged from roughly 18 to 100 years, with residence in around 24 US areas. Specimen: PBMCs or T cells enriched from blood (not recorded which). The chain combines TRBV7-2 with TRBJ2-5; D is perhaps TRBD2 (6 bases). This TCR was sampled from a woman younger than 45 with acute COVID-19. Here the CDR3 DNA reads TGTGCCAGCAGCCCAGGTGGCGGGAAAGGCCAAGAGACCCAGTACTTC. It encodes CASSPGGGKGQETQYF.